Listed below are T cell receptor beta chains from one sample, sequenced in a study of cytomegalovirus exposure and HLA in healthy donors. TCRdb's copy holds only in-frame clones and misses some; the assay was immunoSEQ multiplex PCR. The sample consists of 45,000 to 65,000 clones, roughly 85% of them appearing once. Sequencing was carried out using PBMCs. The receptors were gathered from a woman aged 18-30 years in good health and CMV-seronegative. Each CDR3 is given with its conserved first and last residue. D genes are given only for firm matches. The listing skips clone size in some rows; elsewhere it reads once, few, many or a size class.

D: TRBD2; J: TRBJ2-2; V: TRBV25-1; size: .; DNA: TGTGCCAGCAGTGAATGGGGAGCGGGAGCCGACACCGGGGAGCTGTTTTTT; CDR3: CASSEWGAGADTGELFF
D: .; J: TRBJ2-1; V: TRBV28; size: .; DNA: TGTGCCAGCAGTAGGGACTCCCAAAGCTCCTACAATGAGCAGTTCTTC; CDR3: CASSRDSQSSYNEQFF
D: TRBD1; J: TRBJ1-4; V: TRBV7-2; size: .; DNA: TGTGCCAGCAGCCTGGACAGGGGGCGAGGGGAAAAACTGTTTTTT; CDR3: CASSLDRGRGEKLFF
D: TRBD1; J: TRBJ1-5; V: TRBV7-9; size: .; DNA: TGTGCCAGCAGCTTTCAGGGGGCTAATCAGCCCCAGCATTTT; CDR3: CASSFQGANQPQHF
D: .; J: TRBJ2-1; V: TRBV29-1; size: .; DNA: TGCAGCGTTGCGGAGAGCTCCTACAATGAGCAGTTCTTC; CDR3: CSVAESSYNEQFF
D: .; J: TRBJ1-1; V: TRBV2; size: .; DNA: TGTGCCAGCTGCGAGGGCTTGAACACTGAAGCTTTCTTT; CDR3: CASCEGLNTEAFF
D: .; J: TRBJ1-6; V: TRBV5-1; size: .; DNA: TGCGCCAGCAGCCGCCGGGACCGAGGGGGTTCACCCCTCCACTTT; CDR3: CASSRRDRGGSPLHF
D: TRBD2; J: TRBJ2-7; V: TRBV28; size: .; DNA: TGTGCCAGCACCCCCTCGGCTAGCGGGGCTTACGAGCAGTACTTC; CDR3: CASTPSASGAYEQYF
D: TRBD1; J: TRBJ2-3; V: TRBV5-5; size: .; DNA: TGTGCCAGCAGCGACGTCCGGGACAGGAGCACAGATACGCAGTATTTT; CDR3: CASSDVRDRSTDTQYF
D: TRBD2; J: TRBJ2-7; V: TRBV7-2; size: .; DNA: TGTGCCAGCAGCACGTGGCTTTATAGCGGGGACTCCTACGAGCAGTACTTC; CDR3: CASSTWLYSGDSYEQYF
D: .; J: TRBJ2-1; V: TRBV27; size: once; DNA: TGTGCCAGCAGTGCCCGTCTTCAGGCTCGGACTTACAATGAGCAGTTCTTC; CDR3: CASSARLQARTYNEQFF
D: TRBD2; J: TRBJ2-3; V: TRBV6-4; size: few; DNA: TGTGCCAGCAGTGACTCCAAACCCCTAAAGAGATTAGCGGGCCGGGCGAGAGATACGCAGTATTTT; CDR3: CASSDSKPLKRLAGRARDTQYF
D: .; J: TRBJ2-1; V: TRBV10-1; size: .; DNA: TGCGCCAGCAGTGAGTCGAGTCGGAATGAGCAGTTCTTC; CDR3: CASSESSRNEQFF
D: TRBD1; J: TRBJ2-2; V: TRBV27; size: .; DNA: TGTGCCAGCAGTAGACAGGGGTACACCGGGGAGCTGTTTTTT; CDR3: CASSRQGYTGELFF
D: .; J: TRBJ2-1; V: TRBV9; size: .; DNA: TGTGCCAGCAGCGTAGGAGCGAACCCCTACAATGAGCAGTTCTTC; CDR3: CASSVGANPYNEQFF
D: .; J: TRBJ2-1; V: TRBV28; size: few; DNA: TGTGCCAGCAGTTTAAATATTCGTTCTTCGGTGGCGGGTATAGACAATGAGCAGTTCTTC; CDR3: CASSLNIRSSVAGIDNEQFF
D: .; J: TRBJ1-5; V: TRBV28; size: few; DNA: TGTGCCAGCATCCTCAGGGTTGATAGCAATCAGCCCCAGCATTTT; CDR3: CASILRVDSNQPQHF
D: .; J: TRBJ1-5; V: TRBV28; size: .; DNA: TGTGCCAGCAACCCCTATGAGGGTCCTCAGCCCCAGCATTTT; CDR3: CASNPYEGPQPQHF
D: TRBD1; J: TRBJ1-2; V: TRBV28; size: .; DNA: TGTGCCAGCAGCCGGGACAGGGGGCCTTGGTATGGCTACACCTTC; CDR3: CASSRDRGPWYGYTF
D: .; J: TRBJ2-6; V: TRBV21-1; size: .; DNA: TGTGCCAGCAGCAAAGAAGACACAACTCTCTCTGGGGCCAACGTCCTGACTTTC; CDR3: CASSKEDTTLSGANVLTF
D: TRBD1; J: TRBJ1-5; V: TRBV28; size: .; DNA: TGTGCCAGCAGGGAATACAGGGGGCCGGGCAATCAGCCCCAGCATTTT; CDR3: CASREYRGPGNQPQHF
D: TRBD1; J: TRBJ1-2; V: TRBV6-6; size: few; DNA: TGTGCCAGCAGCGGGACAGGGGCCCCCCCTGAATATGGCTACACCTTC; CDR3: CASSGTGAPPEYGYTF
D: TRBD1; J: TRBJ2-7; V: TRBV7-2; size: .; DNA: TGTGCCAGCAGCATATCGACAGGGGTGGGGTACGAGCAGTACTTC; CDR3: CASSISTGVGYEQYF
D: TRBD1; J: TRBJ1-2; V: TRBV7-2; size: .; DNA: TGTGCCAGCAGCTTTGACAGGGCATGGTCTGGCTACACCTTC; CDR3: CASSFDRAWSGYTF
D: TRBD2; J: TRBJ2-1; V: TRBV11-3; size: few; DNA: TGTGCCAGCAGCGCTCGACTAGCCGCCAATGAGCAGTTCTTC; CDR3: CASSARLAANEQFF
D: .; J: TRBJ2-7; V: TRBV7-9; size: few; DNA: TGTGCCAGCAGCCTACCGAGGGACACCTACGAGCAGTACTTC; CDR3: CASSLPRDTYEQYF
D: TRBD2; J: TRBJ2-7; V: TRBV4-2; size: .; DNA: TGTGCCAGCAGCCAAGAGGCTAGCGGGAGACCTAGCTCCTACGAGCAGTACTTC; CDR3: CASSQEASGRPSSYEQYF
D: .; J: TRBJ2-7; V: TRBV28; size: .; DNA: TGTGCCAGCAGTTTCCGGGGAGATAACTACGAGCAGTACTTC; CDR3: CASSFRGDNYEQYF
D: .; J: TRBJ1-6; V: TRBV6-8; size: few; DNA: TGTGCCAGCAGTTACTCGAAAGCCAACAGGGACCGCGTGAGGGGCTCCTATAATTCACCCCTCCACTTT; CDR3: CASSYSKANRDRVRGSYNSPLHF
D: .; J: TRBJ1-5; V: TRBV7-2; size: .; DNA: TGTGCCAGCAGCCTAACGACCAGCGGTCAGCCCCAGCATTTT; CDR3: CASSLTTSGQPQHF
D: .; J: TRBJ1-2; V: TRBV19; size: few; DNA: TGTGCCAGTAGAAGGACAGCTAACTATGGCTACACCTTC; CDR3: CASRRTANYGYTF
D: .; J: TRBJ2-7; V: TRBV2; size: .; DNA: TGTGCCAGCAGGGCTAGCGACACCTACGAGCAGTACTTC; CDR3: CASRASDTYEQYF
D: TRBD1; J: TRBJ1-3; V: TRBV5-1; size: few; DNA: TGCGCCAGCAGCCCAAGACAGGGCACGACTGGAAACACCATATATTTT; CDR3: CASSPRQGTTGNTIYF
D: TRBD1; J: TRBJ1-1; V: TRBV4-2; size: .; DNA: TGTGCCAGCAGCCTACCGGGACAGGGGACCAACACTGAAGCTTTCTTT; CDR3: CASSLPGQGTNTEAFF
D: TRBD2; J: TRBJ2-1; V: TRBV27; size: .; DNA: TGTGCCAGCAGTGGGGGGACTAGCGGATACAATGAGCAGTTCTTC; CDR3: CASSGGTSGYNEQFF
D: TRBD2; J: TRBJ2-7; V: TRBV7-6; size: .; DNA: TGTGCCAGCAGCCCCGCCCCCGGGAGGGCGAAGGAGCAGTACTTC; CDR3: CASSPAPGRAKEQYF
D: TRBD1; J: TRBJ1-4; V: TRBV7-3; size: .; DNA: TGTGCCAGCAGCTTGGGACAGGGGATTGGCGATGAAAAACTGTTTTTT; CDR3: CASSLGQGIGDEKLFF
D: TRBD2; J: TRBJ2-4; V: TRBV30; size: .; DNA: TGTGCCTGGAGCGACAGAGCGGGGGATAAAAACAGTCAGTACTTC; CDR3: CAWSDRAGDKNSQYF
D: TRBD2; J: TRBJ2-4; V: TRBV7-8; size: .; DNA: TGTGCCAGCAGCGCGACTAGCGGGATTCTAGCCAAAAACAGTCAGTACTTC; CDR3: CASSATSGILAKNSQYF
D: TRBD1; J: TRBJ1-1; V: TRBV5-1; size: once; DNA: TGCGCCAGCAGCAGTGCCGGGACAGAAGGGAAAACTGAAGCTTTCTTT; CDR3: CASSSAGTEGKTEAFF
D: TRBD2; J: TRBJ2-1; V: TRBV27; size: .; DNA: TGTGCCAGCAGTTCATGGACTAGCGGGAGGGGCGATGAGCAGTTCTTC; CDR3: CASSSWTSGRGDEQFF
D: TRBD1; J: TRBJ1-6; V: TRBV25-1; size: .; DNA: TGTGCCAGCAGTGCCACAGGGGTCGGTTCACCCCTCCACTTT; CDR3: CASSATGVGSPLHF
D: TRBD1; J: TRBJ1-2; V: TRBV6-1; size: .; DNA: TGTGCCAGCAGTGAGGATCAGGGGGCCAGGGAGACTGGCTACACCTTC; CDR3: CASSEDQGARETGYTF